This TCR beta chain was sequenced in a study of T-cell reconstitution after alpha-beta-depleted transplantation in children. The TCRbeta library incorporated unique molecular identifiers. TCRdb redid the calling of the PCR reads with MiXCR, one entry per CDR3 protein. The repertoire holds approximately 350,000 distinct CDR3 sequences, around 15% seen once, with 35% to 50% in the top ten. This clonotype was seen a few times. What it binds is not known. Notes on the study in general: A year post-transplant, T-cell counts and diversity derived mostly from newly produced T cells.

V dropped 1 base and J dropped 4 bases, with 12 bases sitting between them. The CDR3 is 15 amino acids. The sequence was obtained from a male patient aged 2 to 10 who had a stem cell transplant for acute lymphoblastic leukemia, so the T cells may come from the graft donor. This chain connects TRBV12-3 or TRBV12-4 to TRBJ2-3; D may be TRBD1 (6 bases). The material sequenced was PBMCs, mostly from graft donor cells, taken 360 days after TCRalphabeta/CD19-depleted stem cell transplant. The CDR3 nucleotides are TGTGCCAGCAGTTTAGTGGGGACACAAGCAGATACGCAGTATTTT. Translated, it gives CASSLVGTQADTQYF.